This T cell receptor (beta chain) was observed in a study of human T cells and chemical hapten exposure. The time point here: patch test 2, 6 weeks after DPC sensitization. The treatment denotes: therapeutic diphenylcyclopropenone sensitization with weekly scalp DPC. TCRdb re-called the RACE reads through MiXCR, storing one row per CDR3 protein. The top ten hold around 5% of the sample, which has some 84,000 distinct CDR3 sequences, about 9.4% seen once. A word on this clonotype: Germline is not matched at one junction end, which may reflect a read error.

This CDR3 comprises 11 residues. Germline CDR1 is LGHNT and CDR2 is FRNRAP. The chain recombines TRBV12-5 with TRBJ1-1, with D uncertain. The source material was whole blood, sampled in connection with sensitization to the hapten diphenylcyclopropenone (DPC). This receptor was identified in a woman in her fifties or sixties with alopecia areata. Some clones in this sample may be carry-over from other donors' samples. This CDR3 reads CASGLTESLGF. The CDR3 nucleotides read TGTGCTAGTGGTCTAACAGAATCTCTCGGTTTT.